The T cell receptor (beta chain) under discussion was sequenced for a study of shared clonotypes between healthy human individuals. At a deep level, the assay was run. An even split of each subset's genomic DNA across several immunoSEQ plates was performed. Here immunoSEQ multiplex PCR was the method, and the copy in TCRdb shows in-frame clones only, minus some. The sample holds 470,000 or so clones, over 70% seen once. Trimming removed 0 bases from V and 4 bases from J; junction bases left unmatched: 5. Germline CDR1 SQVTM, CDR2 ANQGSEA. The CDR3 totals 15 residues. The sequenced sample was PBMCs. The V call is TRBV29-1, the J call TRBJ2-3, with 9 positions matching TRBD2. The clonotype comes from a woman between 40 and 50 years old in good health. Some clones in this sample may be carry-over from other donors' samples. For the CDR3, the DNA is TGCAGCGTTGAAGATTTGCGGGAGGGCGCAGATACGCAGTATTTT. It codes for CSVEDLREGADTQYF.